These 30 T cell receptor beta chains came from one sample sequenced in a study of somatic mutations in cytotoxic T cells in rheumatoid arthritis. Sequencing used immunoSEQ multiplex PCR; TCRdb keeps in-frame clones, though not all of them. The profile shows roughly 17,000 clones, around 84% of them singletons. Sequencing was carried out using CD8+ T cells sorted from blood. The source is a middle-aged woman with rheumatoid arthritis.

The J gene is TRBJ2-5, the V gene TRBV7-9, with D tentatively TRBD1 (6 bases). CDR3 length: 19 residues. CDR1 is SEHNR, CDR2 FQNEAQ, per germline (reference sequence). V lost 6 bases to trimming and J lost 5 bases, with 31 bases between them. Here the CDR3 DNA reads TGTGCCAGCAGGACTCGACGAAGGACAGCCAGGGATAAAGGGGAGACCCAGTACTTC. As protein: CASRTRRRTARDKGETQYF.

This clone was detected a few times. The genes are TRBV4-1 and TRBJ1-6, with 11 bases aligning to TRBD1. This CDR3 region has 15 residues. Trimming cost V 2 bases and J 8 bases; bases outside gene matches: 2. Germline V gene lookup returns CDR1 MGHRA and CDR2 YSYEKL. CDR3 protein: CASSQSGQGDSPLHF. The CDR3 DNA is TGCGCCAGCAGCCAATCGGGACAGGGGGATTCACCCCTCCACTTT.

The chain links TRBV13 to TRBJ2-7, with D unresolved. Between the trimmed V and J ends, which lost 6 bases and 1 base, there was a span of 13 bases. This CDR3 region has 14 residues. Per germline, CDR1 PRHDT and CDR2 FYEKMQ (reference sequence). CDR3 sequence (DNA): TGTGCCAGCAGAGTGTGGGCAGGATCCTACGAGCAGTACTTC. Translating gives CASRVWAGSYEQYF.

The CDR3: CASSFTGTSDYEQYF. DNA for the CDR3: TGTGCCAGCAGCTTTACCGGGACTAGCGACTACGAGCAGTACTTC. V and J are TRBV5-8 and TRBJ2-7; 10 nucleotides line up with TRBD2. Germline-derived CDR1 and CDR2 are SGHTS and YDEGEE. J was trimmed by 3 bases and V by 2 bases; bases with no gene match: 5. The CDR3 has 15 amino acids.

The rearrangement uses TRBV9 and TRBJ2-5, with 11 bases aligning to TRBD2. In germline, CDR1 is SGDLS, CDR2 YYNGEE. The CDR3 has 16 amino acids. The ends lost 0 bases at V and 4 bases at J; junction bases unmatched: 5. CDR3 sequence (DNA): TGTGCCAGCAGCGTAGCGACTAGCGGGGATGGAGAGACCCAGTACTTC. This sequence encodes CASSVATSGDGETQYF.

The chain combines TRBV7-9 with TRBJ1-2; no firm D call. Between the trimmed V and J ends, which lost 8 bases and 8 bases, there was a span of 12 bases. This CDR3 region has 11 residues. Germline-derived CDR1 and CDR2 are SEHNR and FQNEAQ (reference sequence). The CDR3 here is CASPARAGYTF. The CDR3 nucleotides are TGTGCCAGCCCAGCGCGTGCGGGCTACACCTTC.

This clone was seen only once. The chain links TRBV5-1 to TRBJ2-1, with 9 bases identical to TRBD2. Germline V gives CDR1 SGHRS, CDR2 YFSETQ. J was trimmed by 5 bases and V by 6 bases; bases with no gene match: 6. This CDR3 has 14 amino acids. CDR3 loop: CASTQTSGNNEQFF. The CDR3 DNA reads as TGCGCCAGCACCCAGACTAGCGGCAACAATGAGCAGTTCTTC.

The chain is built from TRBV5-1 and TRBJ2-7; TRBD1 might be the D (6 bases). Trimming cost V 4 bases and J 5 bases, with 16 bases left between them. The CDR3 is 14 amino acids. Germline V gene lookup returns CDR1 SGHRS and CDR2 YFSETQ. This CDR3 is CASSTYTGLNEQYF. The CDR3, as DNA: TGCGCCAGCAGCACCTACACAGGGCTCAACGAGCAGTACTTC. The full variable domain, completed using reference TRBV5-1 and TRBJ2-7, is KAGVTQTPRYLIKTRGQQVTLSCSPISGHRSVSWYQQTPGQGLQFLFEYFSETQRNKGNFPGRFSGRQFSNSRSEMNVSTLELGDSALYLCASSTYTGLNEQYFGPGTRLTVT.

This clone has more than one count but fewer than ten. The rearrangement uses TRBV2 and TRBJ2-1, with TRBD2 matching over 16 bases. CDR1 and CDR2 from the germline V gene are SNHLY and FYNNEI. The ends lost 4 bases at V and 4 bases at J; junction bases unmatched: 4. The CDR3 totals 17 residues. The DNA of the CDR3 is TGTGCCAGCAGTGCGGGGACTAGCGGGGGGGTATACAATGAGCAGTTCTTC. This sequence encodes CASSAGTSGGVYNEQFF. Combining the CDR3 with reference TRBV2 and TRBJ2-1 gives the whole variable domain EPEVTQTPSHQVTQMGQEVILRCVPISNHLYFYWYRQILGQKVEFLVSFYNNEISEKSEIFDDQFSVERPDGSNFTLKIRSTKLEDSAMYFCASSAGTSGGVYNEQFFGPGTRLTVL.

This clone was seen once. This rearrangement joins TRBV7-2 to TRBJ2-1, with unresolved D. Germline lookup yields CDR1 SGHTA and CDR2 FQGNSA. This CDR3 is 13 amino acids long. The V gene lost 7 bases and the J gene lost 8 bases, with 15 bases spanning the gap. The CDR3 DNA reads as TGTGCCAGCACCACCCCCTACGCCGATGAGCAGTTCTTC. Its translation: CASTTPYADEQFF.

J is TRBJ2-5 and V is TRBV6-5; D possibly corresponds to TRBD2 (6 bases). Germline loops: CDR1 MNHEY, CDR2 SVGAGI. CDR3 length equals 12 residues. Trimming cost V 8 bases and J 4 bases, with 11 bases left between them. The CDR3 sequence: CASAEGSETQYF. The CDR3 nucleotides read TGTGCCAGCGCGGAGGGATCAGAGACCCAGTACTTC.

The chain links TRBV7-9 to TRBJ2-5; D is possibly TRBD2 (6 bases). Germline V CDR1 and CDR2: SEHNR, FQNEAQ (reference sequence). The CDR3 contains 15 residues. Trimming took off 5 bases at V and 4 bases at J, with 17 bases between the two ends. CDR3 protein: CASSPSGGGAETQYF. CDR3 DNA: TGTGCCAGCAGCCCATCCGGAGGCGGGGCAGAGACCCAGTACTTC.

The chain carries TRBV7-8 and TRBJ2-1; TRBD2 matches at 7 bases. V lost 0 bases to trimming and J lost 0 bases; unmatched junction nucleotides: 5. Germline V lookup: CDR1 SGHVS, CDR2 FQNEAQ. CDR3 length equals 17 residues. The CDR3 nucleotides are TGTGCCAGCAGCTTAGCAGGTAGCGGGCGCTCCTACAATGAGCAGTTCTTC. It yields the protein CASSLAGSGRSYNEQFF.

The V and J genes are TRBV4-1 and TRBJ1-2; unclear D gene. In germline, CDR1 is MGHRA, CDR2 YSYEKL. V shed 8 bases and J shed 8 bases, with 15 bases lying between them. The CDR3 has 12 residues. The DNA of the CDR3 is TGCGCCAGCGGGGAGTCAGTGAGGGGCTACACCTTC. Protein product: CASGESVRGYTF.

This chain uses TRBV7-9 with TRBJ2-1, with a tentative D call TRBD2 (5 bases). The CDR3 has 13 amino acids. CDR1 is SEHNR and CDR2 is FQNEAQ in the germline V gene (reference sequence). The V gene lost 1 base and the J gene lost 9 bases, with 10 bases spanning the gap. The CDR3 nucleotides read TGTGCCAGCAGCTTAGTGGGAGAGCTTGAGCAGTTCTTC. This translates into CASSLVGELEQFF.

The V call is TRBV2, the J call TRBJ2-1; 10 bases match TRBD2. There are 14 residues in the CDR3. The V gene's germline CDR1 is SNHLY and CDR2 FYNNEI. V lost 10 bases, J lost 4 bases, and 7 bases stayed unmatched. CDR3 in amino acids: CAILSGRTYNEQFF. The DNA of the CDR3 is TGTGCCATCCTTAGCGGGAGGACTTACAATGAGCAGTTCTTC.

This chain links TRBV2 with TRBJ2-3; 9 bases match TRBD1. The CDR3 runs to 14 residues. V lost 9 bases, J lost 2 bases, and 6 bases stayed unmatched. Per germline, CDR1 SNHLY and CDR2 FYNNEI. The CDR3 reads CARRRDRVTDTQYF. The CDR3 nucleotides are TGTGCCAGACGCCGGGACAGGGTCACAGATACGCAGTATTTT.

This clone has just a few counts. The J gene is TRBJ1-1, the V gene TRBV5-8, with D possibly matching TRBD1 (5 bases). The CDR3 covers 14 residues. CDR1 and CDR2 from the germline V gene are SGHTS and YDEGEE. Trimming took off 1 base at V and 3 bases at J, with 10 bases between the two ends. The CDR3: CASSLPGGYTEAFF. The CDR3 region has the DNA TGTGCCAGCAGCTTGCCGGGGGGTTACACTGAAGCTTTCTTT. Supplemented by reference TRBV5-8 and TRBJ1-1, the full variable domain reads EAGVTQSPTHLIKTRGQQATLRCSPISGHTSVYWYQQALGLGLQFLLWYDEGEERNRGNFPPRFSGRQFPNYSSELNVNALELEDSALYLCASSLPGGYTEAFFGQGTRLTVV.

V is TRBV19 and J is TRBJ1-5; TRBD1 might be the D (5 bases). The V end lost 9 bases, the J end lost 6 bases, and 15 bases lay between the germline ends. The CDR3 runs 13 residues. Germline V gene data show CDR1 as LNHDA and CDR2 as SQIVND (reference sequence). CDR3 sequence (DNA): TGTGCCAGCCGAATGGGGGGAGGTCAGCCCCAGCATTTT. This codes for CASRMGGGQPQHF.

The count of this clone is one. CDR3 sequence: CASSVGGEVRDEQYF. CDR3 in DNA: TGTGCCAGCAGCGTAGGAGGAGAGGTAAGAGACGAGCAGTACTTC. J is TRBJ2-7 and V is TRBV9; D is unresolved. V lost 0 bases, J lost 5 bases, and 15 bases lay in between. Germline loops: CDR1 SGDLS, CDR2 YYNGEE. The CDR3 spans 15 residues.

The V call is TRBV7-6, the J call TRBJ2-5, with 8 bases that match TRBD1. The DNA end lines up better with TRBJ2-7; the J call may be wrong. Germline CDR1 and CDR2: SGHVS and FNYEAQ. The CDR3 is 14 residues long. This CDR3 reads CASSSRDRNYEQYF. Written as DNA, the CDR3 is TGTGCCAGCAGCTCCCGGGACAGGAACTACGAGCAGTACTTC.

This sequence joins TRBV6-1 and TRBJ2-5; possible D gene TRBD2, 5 bases. The better agreement between TRBJ2-7 and the DNA end casts doubt on the J call. The CDR3 spans 13 residues. CDR1 is MNHNS and CDR2 is SASEGT in the germline V gene. The CDR3: CASSELAPYEQYF. In nucleotides, the CDR3 is TGTGCCAGCAGTGAACTAGCTCCGTACGAGCAGTACTTC.

The chain employs TRBV7-7 and TRBJ2-5; possibly TRBD2 for D (5 bases). The V gene lost 2 bases and the J gene lost 4 bases, with 11 bases spanning the gap. Germline V CDR1 and CDR2: SSHAT, FNYEAQ (reference sequence). This CDR3 is built from 14 residues. CDR3 bases: TGTGCCAGCAGCTTACGCGGGCTGGGAGAGACCCAGTACTTC. Translation gives CASSLRGLGETQYF.

This rearrangement joins TRBV27 to TRBJ1-1; D is undetermined. The CDR3 has 14 amino acids. CDR1 and CDR2 (germline): MNHEY, SMNVEV (reference sequence). V shed 7 bases and J shed 5 bases, with 17 bases lying between them. Here the CDR3 DNA reads TGTGCCAGCATCCCACGGGTCGAAGGAACTGAAGCTTTCTTT. Encoded protein: CASIPRVEGTEAFF.

The V call is TRBV7-8, the J call TRBJ2-7; D is possibly TRBD1 (6 bases). The CDR3 has 13 residues. Germline CDR1 reads SGHVS; CDR2 reads FQNEAQ. Trimming removed 1 base at V and 4 bases at J, with 8 bases between. The CDR3 sequence: CASSLGQDYEQYF. The CDR3 DNA follows: TGTGCCAGCAGCTTAGGACAGGATTACGAGCAGTACTTC.

V and J are TRBV29-1 and TRBJ1-1; D is perhaps TRBD1 (5 bases). Trimming removed 4 bases at V and 3 bases at J, with 15 bases between. The CDR3 totals 14 residues. The V gene's germline CDR1 is SQVTM and CDR2 ANQGSEA. The CDR3 nucleotides are TGCAGCGTTGCTTTCGCTGTAGGGGACACTGAAGCTTTCTTT. It encodes CSVAFAVGDTEAFF.

The chain's CDR3 is CASSLNGRGGQPQHF. Written as DNA, the CDR3 is TGTGCCAGCAGCCTCAACGGGAGGGGGGGCCAGCCCCAGCATTTT. The chain combines TRBV16 with TRBJ1-5; D is possibly TRBD1 (6 bases). The germline CDR1 and CDR2 sequences are KGHSY and FQNENV. V was trimmed by 4 bases and J by 7 bases, leaving 17 bases between them. This CDR3 has 15 residues.

The chain recombines TRBV2 with TRBJ1-2; D not resolved. V lost 1 base, J lost 4 bases, and 13 bases lay in between. This CDR3 region has 15 residues. CDR1 and CDR2 from the germline V gene are SNHLY and FYNNEI. The CDR3 loop is CASSEVPGESYGYTF. The DNA for the CDR3 is TGTGCCAGCAGTGAAGTTCCAGGCGAGAGCTATGGCTACACCTTC.

The chain has TRBV7-7 and TRBJ1-3, with D unresolved. V lost 1 base and J 1 base, leaving 8 bases between the germline ends. CDR1 is SSHAT and CDR2 is FNYEAQ in the germline V gene (reference sequence). This CDR3 has 15 residues. DNA for the CDR3: TGTGCCAGCAGCTTAGGAGGAGGGTCTGGAAACACCATATATTTT. It specifies CASSLGGGSGNTIYF.

This chain uses TRBV5-1 with TRBJ2-2; 12 nucleotides align to TRBD1. The CDR3 extends over 21 amino acids. The V gene's germline CDR1 is SGHRS and CDR2 YFSETQ. With 4 bases clipped from V and 0 bases from J, the junction kept 16 bases outside the gene matches. The CDR3 loop is CASSPINPGQGAETNTGELFF. The DNA of the CDR3 is TGCGCCAGCAGCCCCATAAATCCGGGACAGGGGGCGGAGACGAACACCGGGGAGCTGTTTTTT.